This is a list of T cell receptor beta chains from one sample in a study of neurological immune-mediated disorders. One entry per CDR3 protein, called by TCRdb with MiXCR from the 5' RACE reads. The repertoire holds fewer than 85,000 distinct CDR3 sequences, with about 5.5% as singletons. The sequenced sample consisted of PBMCs. The source is a woman aged 25 to 39 with multiple sclerosis. CDR3s include the opening cysteine and the closing phenylalanine or tryptophan. The D gene is left open where the match is weak. Clone size is stated in some rows and not others, as once, few, many or a class when expanded.

V: TRBV4-1; size: many; J: TRBJ1-3; D: -; DNA: TGCGCCAGCAGCCAGGGGCAGCTCCCTGGAAACACCATATATTTT; CDR3: CASSQGQLPGNTIYF
V: TRBV20-1; size: -; J: TRBJ1-5; D: -; DNA: TGCAGTGCTAGGACAGGCGGACAGCCCCAGCATTTT; CDR3: CSARTGGQPQHF
V: TRBV20-1; size: many; J: TRBJ2-3; D: -; DNA: TGCAGTGCTAGTGGGCCAGGGAATGTCGGGGTCCATCCCACAGATACGCAGTATTTT; CDR3: CSASGPGNVGVHPTDTQYF
V: TRBV5-1; size: -; J: TRBJ2-1; D: -; DNA: TGCGCCAGCAGAACAGGTGACAATGAGCAGTTCTTC; CDR3: CASRTGDNEQFF
V: TRBV2; size: many; J: TRBJ1-1; D: -; DNA: TGTGCCAGCAGGACAGGATTGAACACTGAAGCTTTCTTT; CDR3: CASRTGLNTEAFF
V: TRBV4-2; size: many; J: TRBJ1-5; D: TRBD1; DNA: TGTGCCAGCAGCCCGAACACAGGGGCCGATAGCAATCAGCCCCAGCATTTT; CDR3: CASSPNTGADSNQPQHF
V: TRBV5-1; size: many; J: TRBJ2-5; D: -; DNA: TGCGCCAGCAGCAACCAAGAGACCCAGTACTTC; CDR3: CASSNQETQYF
V: TRBV20-1; size: many; J: TRBJ2-3; D: TRBD2; DNA: TGCAGTGCTAGAGATCCCGGCACTAGCGGCGAGGCAGATACGCAGTATTTT; CDR3: CSARDPGTSGEADTQYF
V: TRBV2; size: many; J: TRBJ2-1; D: -; DNA: TGTGCCAGCTCTGACAGTAACAATGAGCAGTTCTTC; CDR3: CASSDSNNEQFF
V: TRBV5-1; size: few; J: TRBJ1-1; D: -; DNA: TGCGCCAGCAGCTTGCTGGGGGGGAAAACTGAAGCTTTCTTT; CDR3: CASSLLGGKTEAFF
V: TRBV4-1; size: many; J: TRBJ1-1; D: -; DNA: TGCGCCAGCAGCCAAGCAGGGTCTGAAGCTTTCTTT; CDR3: CASSQAGSEAFF
V: TRBV5-1; size: many; J: TRBJ2-3; D: -; DNA: TGCGCCAGCAGGTTTACCGGGACCCCCACAGATACGCAGTATTTT; CDR3: CASRFTGTPTDTQYF
V: TRBV20-1; size: many; J: TRBJ2-2; D: -; DNA: TGCAGTGCTAGAACAGGGAGATTTAACACCGGGGAGCTGTTTTTT; CDR3: CSARTGRFNTGELFF
V: TRBV12-3/TRBV12-4; size: many; J: TRBJ1-6; D: -; DNA: TGTGCCAGCAGAAGGTTTGGCGGGGACTCACCCCTCCACTTT; CDR3: CASRRFGGDSPLHF
V: TRBV7-9; size: many; J: TRBJ2-5; D: -; DNA: TGTGCCAGCAGCTTAGTCTTAGGGCTCCAAGAGACCCAGTACTTC; CDR3: CASSLVLGLQETQYF
V: TRBV5-1; size: many; J: TRBJ1-6; D: TRBD1; DNA: TGCGCCAGCAGCTTGGAGACAGGGGGATCACCCCTCCACTTT; CDR3: CASSLETGGSPLHF
V: TRBV12-3/TRBV12-4; size: few; J: TRBJ2-1; D: TRBD1; DNA: TGTGCCAGCGGGGGACAGGGGGTCGATGAGCAGTTCTTC; CDR3: CASGGQGVDEQFF
V: TRBV19; size: many; J: TRBJ2-3; D: -; DNA: TGTGCCAGTAGTATCAGCGTTACAGATACGCAGTATTTT; CDR3: CASSISVTDTQYF
V: TRBV7-2; size: -; J: TRBJ1-1; D: -; DNA: TGTGCCAGCAGCGCCCGTATGGGGGCGGAAGCTTTCTTT; CDR3: CASSARMGAEAFF
V: TRBV20-1; size: many; J: TRBJ2-5; D: TRBD2; DNA: TGCAGTGCTAGACTAGCGGGAGATGTGAGCGGCGAGACCCAGTACTTC; CDR3: CSARLAGDVSGETQYF
V: TRBV5-1; size: many; J: TRBJ2-1; D: -; DNA: TGCGCCAGCAGCTTGAGGGCAGGCTTGGATGAGCAGTTCTTC; CDR3: CASSLRAGLDEQFF
V: TRBV18; size: few; J: TRBJ1-1; D: TRBD1; DNA: TGTGCCAGCTCACCCGGAACCGGGACAGCGAACACTGAAGCTTTCTTT; CDR3: CASSPGTGTANTEAFF
V: TRBV7-6; size: many; J: TRBJ2-2; D: -; DNA: TGTGCCAGCAGCTTCGTCTCTTCCGGGGAGCTGTTTTTT; CDR3: CASSFVSSGELFF
V: TRBV6-2/TRBV6-3; size: many; J: TRBJ2-1; D: TRBD2; DNA: TGTGCCAGCCAGCGGACTAGCGGCTTCTACAATGAGCAGTTCTTC; CDR3: CASQRTSGFYNEQFF
V: TRBV7-3; size: -; J: TRBJ2-3; D: -; DNA: TGTGCCAGCAGCTCCCATTACTCGGCAGATACGCAGTATTTT; CDR3: CASSSHYSADTQYF
V: TRBV25-1; size: many; J: TRBJ2-3; D: -; DNA: TGTGCCAGCAGTGAATCAAGGACAGACACAGATACGCAGTATTTT; CDR3: CASSESRTDTDTQYF
V: TRBV5-5; size: many; J: TRBJ2-1; D: -; DNA: TGTGCCAGCAGTCTGACTGGGTACAATGAGCAGTTCTTC; CDR3: CASSLTGYNEQFF
V: TRBV14; size: many; J: TRBJ1-1; D: TRBD1; DNA: TGTGCCAGCAGTCACGGACAGGGGGCCCGCAGGTACACTGAAGCTTTCTTT; CDR3: CASSHGQGARRYTEAFF
V: TRBV5-1; size: many; J: TRBJ2-1; D: -; DNA: TGCGCCAGCAGCCCGGGACCCCCCGTCGGCGAGCAGTTCTTC; CDR3: CASSPGPPVGEQFF